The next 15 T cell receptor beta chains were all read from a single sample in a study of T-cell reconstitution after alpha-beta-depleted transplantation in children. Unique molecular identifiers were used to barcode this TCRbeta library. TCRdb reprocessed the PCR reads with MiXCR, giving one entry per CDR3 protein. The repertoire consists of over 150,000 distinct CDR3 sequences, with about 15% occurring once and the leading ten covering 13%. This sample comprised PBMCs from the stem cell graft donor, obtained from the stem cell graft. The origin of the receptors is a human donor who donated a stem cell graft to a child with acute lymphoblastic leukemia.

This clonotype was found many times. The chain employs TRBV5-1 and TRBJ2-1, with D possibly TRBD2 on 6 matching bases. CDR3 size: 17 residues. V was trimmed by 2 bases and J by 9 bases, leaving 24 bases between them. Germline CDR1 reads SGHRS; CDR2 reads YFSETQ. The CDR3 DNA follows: TGCGCCAGCAGCTTCCTCGGACTTAGTTTCGGTAGCGGTGAGCAGTTCTTC. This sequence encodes CASSFLGLSFGSGEQFF.

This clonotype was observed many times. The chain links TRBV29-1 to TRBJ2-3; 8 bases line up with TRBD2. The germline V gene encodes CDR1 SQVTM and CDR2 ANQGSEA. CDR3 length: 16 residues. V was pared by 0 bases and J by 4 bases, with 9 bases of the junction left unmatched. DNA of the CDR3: TGCAGCGTTGAAGAGTATTACGGGAGGGCCTCAGATACGCAGTATTTT. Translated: CSVEEYYGRASDTQYF.

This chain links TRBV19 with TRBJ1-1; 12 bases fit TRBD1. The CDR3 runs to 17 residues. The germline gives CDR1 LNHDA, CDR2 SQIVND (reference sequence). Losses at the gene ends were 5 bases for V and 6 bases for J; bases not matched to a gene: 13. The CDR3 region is CASSLRDRGRFRAEAFF. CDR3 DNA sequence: TGTGCCAGTAGTCTCCGGGACAGGGGGCGCTTTAGGGCTGAAGCTTTCTTT. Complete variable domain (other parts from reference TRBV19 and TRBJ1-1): DGGITQSPKYLFRKEGQNVTLSCEQNLNHDAMYWYRQDPGQGLRLIYYSQIVNDFQKGDIAEGYSVSREKKESFPLTVTSAQKNPTAFYLCASSLRDRGRFRAEAFFGQGTRLTVV.

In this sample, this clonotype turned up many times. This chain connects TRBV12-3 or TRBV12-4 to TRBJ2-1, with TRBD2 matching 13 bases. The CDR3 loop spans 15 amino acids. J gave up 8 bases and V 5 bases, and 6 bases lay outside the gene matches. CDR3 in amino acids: CASSLRTSGSHEQFF. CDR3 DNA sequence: TGTGCCAGCAGTCTCCGGACTAGCGGGAGTCATGAGCAGTTCTTC.

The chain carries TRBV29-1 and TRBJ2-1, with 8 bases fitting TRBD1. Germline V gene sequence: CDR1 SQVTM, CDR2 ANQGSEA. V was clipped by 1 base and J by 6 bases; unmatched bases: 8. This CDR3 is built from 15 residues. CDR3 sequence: CSVEGDRLALNEQFF. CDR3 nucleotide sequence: TGCAGCGTTGAAGGGGACAGGTTGGCTCTCAATGAGCAGTTCTTC.

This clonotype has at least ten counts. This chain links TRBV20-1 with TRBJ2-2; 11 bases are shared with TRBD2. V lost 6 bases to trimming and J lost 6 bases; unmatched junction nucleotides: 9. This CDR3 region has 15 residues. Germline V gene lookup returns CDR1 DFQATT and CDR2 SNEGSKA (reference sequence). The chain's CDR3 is CSALLAGDLAGELFF. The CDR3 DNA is TGCAGTGCCCTACTAGCGGGAGATTTAGCCGGGGAGCTGTTTTTT.

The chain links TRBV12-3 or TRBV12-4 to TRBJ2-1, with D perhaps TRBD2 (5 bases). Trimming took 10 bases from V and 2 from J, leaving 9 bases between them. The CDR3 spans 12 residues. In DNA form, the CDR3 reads TGTGCCACGGTGACTACCTACAATGAGCAGTTCTTC. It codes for CATVTTYNEQFF.

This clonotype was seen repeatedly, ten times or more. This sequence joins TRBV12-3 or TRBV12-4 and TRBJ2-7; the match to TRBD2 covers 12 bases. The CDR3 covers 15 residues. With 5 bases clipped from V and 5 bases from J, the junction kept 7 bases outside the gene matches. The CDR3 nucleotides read TGTGCCAGCAGTCCTACTAGCGGGAGGCGGAACGAGCAGTACTTC. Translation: CASSPTSGRRNEQYF.

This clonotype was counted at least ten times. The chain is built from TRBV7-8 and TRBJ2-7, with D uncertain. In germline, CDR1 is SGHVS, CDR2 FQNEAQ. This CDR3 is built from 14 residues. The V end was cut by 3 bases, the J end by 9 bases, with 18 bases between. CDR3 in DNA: TGTGCCAGCAGCTTTGGCGGTAGACCTACGGGGCAGTACTTC. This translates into CASSFGGRPTGQYF.

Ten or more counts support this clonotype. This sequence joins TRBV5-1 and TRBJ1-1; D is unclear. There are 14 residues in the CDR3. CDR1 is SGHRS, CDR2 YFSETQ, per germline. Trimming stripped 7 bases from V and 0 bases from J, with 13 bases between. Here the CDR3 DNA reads TGCGCCAGCCGTGCCGGGTTAGTGAACACTGAAGCTTTCTTT. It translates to CASRAGLVNTEAFF. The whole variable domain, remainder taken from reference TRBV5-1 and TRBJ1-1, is KAGVTQTPRYLIKTRGQQVTLSCSPISGHRSVSWYQQTPGQGLQFLFEYFSETQRNKGNFPGRFSGRQFSNSRSEMNVSTLELGDSALYLCASRAGLVNTEAFFGQGTRLTVV.

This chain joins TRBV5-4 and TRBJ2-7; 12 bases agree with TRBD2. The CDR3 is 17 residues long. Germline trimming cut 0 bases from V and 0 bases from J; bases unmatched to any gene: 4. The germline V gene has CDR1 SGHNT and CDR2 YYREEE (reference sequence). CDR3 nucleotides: TGTGCCAGCAGCTTGGGCCTAGCGGGAGGGGTCTCCTACGAGCAGTACTTC. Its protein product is CASSLGLAGGVSYEQYF.

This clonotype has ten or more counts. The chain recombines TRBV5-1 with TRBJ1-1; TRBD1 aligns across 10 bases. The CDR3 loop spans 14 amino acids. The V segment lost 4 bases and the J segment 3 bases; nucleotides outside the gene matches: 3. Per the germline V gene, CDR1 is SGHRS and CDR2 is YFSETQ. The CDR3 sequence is CASSPGQGYTEAFF. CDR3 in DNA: TGCGCCAGCAGCCCGGGACAGGGGTACACTGAAGCTTTCTTT.

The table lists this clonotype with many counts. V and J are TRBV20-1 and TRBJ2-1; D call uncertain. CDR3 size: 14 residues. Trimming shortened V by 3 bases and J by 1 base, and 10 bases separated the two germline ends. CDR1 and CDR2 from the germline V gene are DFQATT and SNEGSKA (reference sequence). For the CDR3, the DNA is TGCAGTGCTAGGGTTCTGGGATCCTACAATGAGCAGTTCTTC. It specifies CSARVLGSYNEQFF.

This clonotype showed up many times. The CDR3 loop reads CASRSLSVGNEKLFF. DNA for the CDR3: TGTGCCAGCAGGAGCTTATCGGTCGGAAATGAAAAACTGTTTTTT. The chain joins TRBV6-1 to TRBJ1-4; no firm D call. CDR1 is MNHNS, CDR2 SASEGT, per germline. Deletions cut 6 bases from V and 5 bases from J, with 16 bases between. The CDR3 is 15 residues long.

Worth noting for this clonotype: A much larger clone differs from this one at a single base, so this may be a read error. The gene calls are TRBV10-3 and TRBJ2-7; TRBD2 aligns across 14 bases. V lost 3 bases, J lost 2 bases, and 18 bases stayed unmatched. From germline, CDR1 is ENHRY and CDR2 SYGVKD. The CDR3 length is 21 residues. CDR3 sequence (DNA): TGTGCCATCAGTGAACCCGGGACTAGCGGGGGCCTACCCCAGACCCCCTACGAGCAGTACTTC. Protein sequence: CAISEPGTSGGLPQTPYEQYF.